Listed below are T cell receptor beta chains from one sample, sequenced in a study of somatic mutations in cytotoxic T cells in rheumatoid arthritis. Sequenced by immunoSEQ multiplex PCR; TCRdb stores in-frame clones only, minus some. The table has 7,000 to 9,500 clones, nearly 80% seen once. The sequenced material came from CD8+ T cells sorted from blood. The receptors were gathered from an adult with rheumatoid arthritis. CDR3s include the opening cysteine and the closing phenylalanine or tryptophan. D genes are given only for firm matches. The size field is filled for only some rows; it gives once, few, many or a size class.

>16|TRBV7-9|TRBJ2-7|TRBD2|NA
TGTGCCAGCAGCTTAGTACTGACTAGCGGCTCCTACGAGCAGTACTTC
CASSLVLTSGSYEQYF
>13|TRBV28|TRBJ2-3|TRBD2|NA
TGTGCCAGCTTGGGACTAGCGGGGTATACGCAGTATTTT
CASLGLAGYTQYF
>15|TRBV5-1|TRBJ1-6|NA|NA
TGCGCCAGCAGCTTGACTCCAGGGGAAAATTCACCCCTCCACTTT
CASSLTPGENSPLHF
>12|TRBV2|TRBJ1-1|NA|few
TGTGCCACCTCACTCGGGAACACTGAAGCTTTCTTT
CATSLGNTEAFF
>13|TRBV7-9|TRBJ2-7|NA|NA
TGTGCCAGCAGCACCGACAGCTCCTACGAGCAGTACTTC
CASSTDSSYEQYF
>15|TRBV6-1|TRBJ2-1|TRBD2|NA
TGTGCCAGCAGCCAACCGAGAGCGGGGGTGGGTGAGCAGTTCTTC
CASSQPRAGVGEQFF
>18|TRBV7-9|TRBJ2-2|TRBD2|NA
TGTGCCAGCAGCCCCCGACTAGCGGGGGGCTCCAACACCGGGGAGCTGTTTTTT
CASSPRLAGGSNTGELFF
>16|TRBV4-1|TRBJ2-2|NA|NA
TGCGCCAGCAGCCAAGAAGGTCTAATTAACACCGGGGAGCTGTTTTTT
CASSQEGLINTGELFF
>16|TRBV28|TRBJ2-5|NA|NA
TGTGCCAGCAGTCTGGCGAGGGGTGGAATTCGAGAGACCCAGTACTTC
CASSLARGGIRETQYF
>14|TRBV28|TRBJ1-5|NA|NA
TGTGCCAGCAGACCCGGGTCGCAGAATCAGCCCCAGCATTTT
CASRPGSQNQPQHF
>12|TRBV10-3|TRBJ1-1|NA|few
TGTGCCATCAGTGAGTCGGGACCTGAAGCTTTCTTT
CAISESGPEAFF
>15|TRBV7-9|TRBJ1-1|NA|NA
TGTGCCAGCAGTTTACCTAGGGGGGAGAACACTGAAGCTTTCTTT
CASSLPRGENTEAFF
>17|TRBV29-1|TRBJ2-5|NA|NA
TGCAGCGCGGAAGGAGTAGGGTCCCCAGGGCCACAAGAGACCCAGTACTTC
CSAEGVGSPGPQETQYF
>20|TRBV19|TRBJ2-1|TRBD2|once
TGTGCCAGTAGTATCTTACTCCTGATCAGCGGGAGGGCCGTCCACAATGAGCAGTTCTTC
CASSILLLISGRAVHNEQFF
>14|TRBV27|TRBJ2-1|NA|NA
TGTGCCAGCACTCCGGGTGGGGGATACAATGAGCAGTTCTTC
CASTPGGGYNEQFF
>14|TRBV5-6|TRBJ2-3|TRBD1|once
TGTGCCAGCAGCTGGGGACAGGCCCAAGATACGCAGTATTTT
CASSWGQAQDTQYF
>16|TRBV5-1|TRBJ1-2|NA|once
TGCGCCAGCAGCTTGGTGGAAAGACACGTTAACTATGGCTACACCTTC
CASSLVERHVNYGYTF
>16|TRBV5-6|TRBJ2-7|TRBD2|NA
TGTGCCAGCAGCTCCACGACTAGCGGGAGACTCAGCGAGCAGTACTTC
CASSSTTSGRLSEQYF
>18|TRBV18|TRBJ2-2|TRBD1|NA
TGTGCCAGCTCACCATCTCGTCCGGGACAGGGTACAACCGGGGAGCTGTTTTTT
CASSPSRPGQGTTGELFF
>15|TRBV28|TRBJ2-1|TRBD2|NA
TGTGCCAGCAGCATCAGCGGGAGCTCCTACAATGAGCAGTTCTTC
CASSISGSSYNEQFF
>14|TRBV6-1|TRBJ1-4|TRBD1|NA
TGTGCCAGCAGTGGACAGGGGGTTGATGAAAAACTGTTTTTT
CASSGQGVDEKLFF
>15|TRBV9|TRBJ2-5|NA|NA
TGTGCCAGCAGCGCCATGATAGGGGGGCGGGAGACCCAGTACTTC
CASSAMIGGRETQYF
>14|TRBV6-5|TRBJ1-1|NA|NA
TGTGCCAGCAGTTACAACTCAGGGGATACTGAAGCTTTCTTT
CASSYNSGDTEAFF
>12|TRBV19|TRBJ1-1|NA|NA
TGTGCCAGTAGTACAGGGATAGCTGAAGCTTTCTTT
CASSTGIAEAFF
>13|TRBV28|TRBJ1-1|NA|NA
TGTGCCAATAGGCTGACGCCGAACACTGAAGCTTTCTTT
CANRLTPNTEAFF
>15|TRBV28|TRBJ1-3|NA|NA
TGTGCCAGCAGTTTACAGGGGTGGCCTGGAAACACCATATATTTT
CASSLQGWPGNTIYF
>11|TRBV6-1|TRBJ2-5|NA|NA
TGTGCCAGCATATGGGGCGAGGAGCAGTACTTC
CASIWGEEQYF
>17|TRBV4-2|TRBJ2-3|NA|NA
TGTGCCAGCAGCCAAGTATACGAGACTAGAATTTTGGATACGCAGTATTTT
CASSQVYETRILDTQYF
>16|TRBV4-2|TRBJ2-5|TRBD2|NA
TGTGCCAGCAGCCAAGATACTAGCGGGGGGGCAGAGACCCAGTACTTC
CASSQDTSGGAETQYF
>16|TRBV4-3|TRBJ2-3|NA|few
TGCGCCAGCAGCCAAGGACCCCCGGCTAGCACAGATACGCAGTATTTT
CASSQGPPASTDTQYF
>14|TRBV27|TRBJ2-1|NA|NA
TGTGCCAGCAGACGTCCTAGCTCCTACAATGAGCAGTTCTTC
CASRRPSSYNEQFF
>14|TRBV9|TRBJ2-1|TRBD2|NA
TGTGCCAGCAGCGTTCGACTAGCTGACGATGAGCAGTTCTTC
CASSVRLADDEQFF
>14|TRBV4-1|TRBJ1-1|NA|few
TGCGCCAGCAGCCAAGTTATTGTGGGCGGTGAAGCTTTCTTT
CASSQVIVGGEAFF
>11|TRBV29-1|TRBJ1-1|NA|few
TGCAGCGTTGAAGACCAGGGAGTAACTTTCTTT
CSVEDQGVTFF
>18|TRBV5-5|TRBJ2-2|TRBD1|NA
TGTGCCAGCAGCTTTCCCCAGGGGGCAACCTTGAACACCGGGGAGCTGTTTTTT
CASSFPQGATLNTGELFF
>12|TRBV7-9|TRBJ1-5|NA|few
TGTGCCAGCAGCTTAGCGGGTCAGGGGATGCATTTT
CASSLAGQGMHF